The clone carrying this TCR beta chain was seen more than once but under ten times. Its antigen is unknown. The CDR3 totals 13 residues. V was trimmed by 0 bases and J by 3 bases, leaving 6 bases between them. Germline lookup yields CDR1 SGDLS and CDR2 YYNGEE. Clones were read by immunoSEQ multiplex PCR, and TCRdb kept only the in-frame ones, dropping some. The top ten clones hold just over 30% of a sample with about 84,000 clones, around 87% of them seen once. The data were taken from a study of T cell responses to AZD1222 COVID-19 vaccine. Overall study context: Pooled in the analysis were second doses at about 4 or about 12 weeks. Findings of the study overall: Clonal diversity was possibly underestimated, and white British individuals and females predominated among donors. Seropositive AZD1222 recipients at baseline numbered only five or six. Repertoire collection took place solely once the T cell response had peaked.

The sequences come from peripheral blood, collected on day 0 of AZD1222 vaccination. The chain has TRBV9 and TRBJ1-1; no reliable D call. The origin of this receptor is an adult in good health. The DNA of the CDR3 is TGTGCCAGCAGCGTAGACGGGGACACTGAAGCTTTCTTT. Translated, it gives CASSVDGDTEAFF.